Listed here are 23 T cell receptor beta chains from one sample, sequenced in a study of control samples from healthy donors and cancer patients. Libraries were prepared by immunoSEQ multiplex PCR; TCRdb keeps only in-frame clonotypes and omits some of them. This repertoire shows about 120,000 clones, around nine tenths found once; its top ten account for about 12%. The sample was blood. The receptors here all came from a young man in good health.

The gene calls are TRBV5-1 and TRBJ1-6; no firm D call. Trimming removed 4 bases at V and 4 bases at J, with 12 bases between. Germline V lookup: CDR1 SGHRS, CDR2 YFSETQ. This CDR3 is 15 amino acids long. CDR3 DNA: TGCGCCAGCAGCGCCGGGCTTTTTTATAATTCACCCCTCCACTTT. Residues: CASSAGLFYNSPLHF.

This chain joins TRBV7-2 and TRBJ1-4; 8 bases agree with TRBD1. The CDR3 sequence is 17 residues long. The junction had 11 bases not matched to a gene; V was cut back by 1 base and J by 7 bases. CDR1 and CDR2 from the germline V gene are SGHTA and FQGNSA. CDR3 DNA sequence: TGTGCCAGCAGCTTAGGGACAGGGCATACAAGTGGTGAAAAACTGTTTTTT. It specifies CASSLGTGHTSGEKLFF.

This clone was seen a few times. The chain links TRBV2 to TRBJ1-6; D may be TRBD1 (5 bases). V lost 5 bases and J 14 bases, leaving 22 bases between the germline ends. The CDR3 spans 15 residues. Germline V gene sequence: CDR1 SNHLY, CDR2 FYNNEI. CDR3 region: CASSPSRDPVLSLHF. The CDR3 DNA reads TGTGCCAGCAGTCCCTCCCGGGACCCGGTTTTGTCCCTCCACTTT.

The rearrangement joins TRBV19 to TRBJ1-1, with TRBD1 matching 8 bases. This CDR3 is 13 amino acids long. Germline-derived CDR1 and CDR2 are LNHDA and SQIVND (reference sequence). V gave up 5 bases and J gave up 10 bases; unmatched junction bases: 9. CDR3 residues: CASSVQGASRAFF. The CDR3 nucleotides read TGTGCCAGTAGTGTGCAGGGGGCGTCAAGAGCTTTCTTT.

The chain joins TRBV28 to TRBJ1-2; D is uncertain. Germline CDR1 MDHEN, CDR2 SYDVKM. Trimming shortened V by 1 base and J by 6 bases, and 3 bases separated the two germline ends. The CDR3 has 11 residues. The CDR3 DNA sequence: TGTGCCAGCAGTTTATTGAATGGCTACACCTTC. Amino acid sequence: CASSLLNGYTF.

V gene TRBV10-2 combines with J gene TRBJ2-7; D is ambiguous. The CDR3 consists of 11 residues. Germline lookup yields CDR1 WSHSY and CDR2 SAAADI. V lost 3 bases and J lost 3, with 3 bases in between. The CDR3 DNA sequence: TGCGCCAGCAGTGACAGCTACGAGCAGTACGTC. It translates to CASSDSYEQYV.

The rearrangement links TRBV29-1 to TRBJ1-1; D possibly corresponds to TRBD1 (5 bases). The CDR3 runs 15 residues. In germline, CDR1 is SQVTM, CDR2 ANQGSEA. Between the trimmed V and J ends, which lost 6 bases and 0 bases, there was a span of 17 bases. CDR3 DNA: TGCAGCGTGGGCCCTGACAGCATTATGAACACTGAAGCTTTCTTT. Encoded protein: CSVGPDSIMNTEAFF.

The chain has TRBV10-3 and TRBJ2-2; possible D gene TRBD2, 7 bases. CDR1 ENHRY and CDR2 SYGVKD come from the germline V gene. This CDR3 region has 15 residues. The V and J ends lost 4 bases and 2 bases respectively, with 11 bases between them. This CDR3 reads CAISVSGGNTGELFF. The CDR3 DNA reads TGTGCCATCAGTGTGTCGGGGGGCAACACCGGGGAGCTGTTTTTT.

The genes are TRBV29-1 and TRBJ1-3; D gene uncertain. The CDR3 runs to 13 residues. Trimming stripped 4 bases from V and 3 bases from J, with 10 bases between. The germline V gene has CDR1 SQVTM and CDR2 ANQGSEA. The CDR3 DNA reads TGCAGCGTTGTATCCTGGCTTGGAAACACCATATATTTT. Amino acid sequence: CSVVSWLGNTIYF.

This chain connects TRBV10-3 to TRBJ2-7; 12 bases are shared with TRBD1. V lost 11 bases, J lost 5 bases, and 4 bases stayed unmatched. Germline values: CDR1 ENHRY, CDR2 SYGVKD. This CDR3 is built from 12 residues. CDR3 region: CAVGTGGDEQYV. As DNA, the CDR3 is TGTGCCGTGGGGACAGGGGGCGACGAGCAGTACGTC.

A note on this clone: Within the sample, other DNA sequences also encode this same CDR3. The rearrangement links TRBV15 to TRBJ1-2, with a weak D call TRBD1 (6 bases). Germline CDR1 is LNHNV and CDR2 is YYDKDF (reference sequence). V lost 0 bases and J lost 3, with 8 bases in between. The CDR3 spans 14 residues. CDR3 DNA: TGTGCCACCAGCAGAGACAGGGGTGACTATGGCTACACCTTC. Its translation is CATSRDRGDYGYTF.

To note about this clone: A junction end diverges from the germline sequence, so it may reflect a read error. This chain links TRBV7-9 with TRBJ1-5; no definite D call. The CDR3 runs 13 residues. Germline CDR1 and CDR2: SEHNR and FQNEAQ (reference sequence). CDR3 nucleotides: TGTGCCAGCACCTTAGGGCGAGGTCAGCCCCAGCATTTT. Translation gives CASTLGRGQPQHF.

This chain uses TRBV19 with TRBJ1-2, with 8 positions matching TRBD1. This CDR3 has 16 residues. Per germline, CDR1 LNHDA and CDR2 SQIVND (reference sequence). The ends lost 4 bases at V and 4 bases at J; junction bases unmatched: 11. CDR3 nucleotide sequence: TGTGCCAGTAGTACTACCTTCAGGGGGCCGAGCTATGGCTACACCTTC. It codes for CASSTTFRGPSYGYTF.

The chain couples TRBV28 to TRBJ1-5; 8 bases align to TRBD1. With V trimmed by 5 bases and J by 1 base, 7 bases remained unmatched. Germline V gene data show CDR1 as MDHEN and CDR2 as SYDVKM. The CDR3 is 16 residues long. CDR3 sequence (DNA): TGTGCCAGCAGTCCGTCGACAGGGGAAAGCAATCAGCCCCAGCATTTT. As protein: CASSPSTGESNQPQHF.

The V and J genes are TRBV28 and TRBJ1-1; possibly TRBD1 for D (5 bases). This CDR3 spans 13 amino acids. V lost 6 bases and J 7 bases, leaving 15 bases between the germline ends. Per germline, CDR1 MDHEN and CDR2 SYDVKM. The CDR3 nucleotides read TGTGCCAGCAGCGCTTTCAGGGTGAATGAAGCTTTCTTT. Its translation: CASSAFRVNEAFF.

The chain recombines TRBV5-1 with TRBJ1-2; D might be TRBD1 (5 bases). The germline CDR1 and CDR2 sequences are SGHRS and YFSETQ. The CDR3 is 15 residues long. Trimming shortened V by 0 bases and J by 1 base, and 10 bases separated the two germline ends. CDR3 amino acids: CASSLGEGINYGYTF. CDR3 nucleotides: TGCGCCAGCAGCTTGGGGGAGGGGATTAACTATGGCTACACCTTC.

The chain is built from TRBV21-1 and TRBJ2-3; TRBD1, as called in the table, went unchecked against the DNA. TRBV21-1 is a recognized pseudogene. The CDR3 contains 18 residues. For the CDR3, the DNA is TGTGCCAGCAGCAACTTTGGGGGATCGTCAGGGGGCGCAGATACGCAGTATTTT. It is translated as CASSNFGGSSGGADTQYF.

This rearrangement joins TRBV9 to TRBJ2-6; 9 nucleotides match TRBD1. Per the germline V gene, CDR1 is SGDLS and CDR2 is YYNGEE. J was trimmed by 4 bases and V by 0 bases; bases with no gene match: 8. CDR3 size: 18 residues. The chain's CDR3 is CASSVEPDRGPGANVLTF. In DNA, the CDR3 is TGTGCCAGCAGCGTAGAACCGGACAGGGGCCCCGGGGCCAACGTCCTGACTTTC.

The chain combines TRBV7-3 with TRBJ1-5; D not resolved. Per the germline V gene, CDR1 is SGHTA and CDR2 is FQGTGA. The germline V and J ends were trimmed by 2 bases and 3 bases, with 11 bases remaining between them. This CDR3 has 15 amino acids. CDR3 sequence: CASSLDTGDNQPQHF. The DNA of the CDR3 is TGTGCCAGCAGCTTAGACACCGGGGACAATCAGCCCCAGCATTTT.

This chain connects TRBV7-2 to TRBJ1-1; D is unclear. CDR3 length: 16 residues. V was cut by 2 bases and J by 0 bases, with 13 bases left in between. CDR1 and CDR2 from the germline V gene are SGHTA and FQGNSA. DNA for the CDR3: TGTGCCAGCAGCTTAATGCCCACAGAGATGAACACTGAAGCTTTCTTT. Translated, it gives CASSLMPTEMNTEAFF.

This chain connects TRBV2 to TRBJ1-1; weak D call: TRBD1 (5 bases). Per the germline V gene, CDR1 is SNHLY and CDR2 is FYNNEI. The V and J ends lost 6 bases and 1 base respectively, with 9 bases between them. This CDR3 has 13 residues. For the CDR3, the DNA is TGTGCCAGCAGCCAGGGTGAGAACACTGAAGCTTTCTTT. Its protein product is CASSQGENTEAFF. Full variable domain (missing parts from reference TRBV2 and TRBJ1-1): EPEVTQTPSHQVTQMGQEVILRCVPISNHLYFYWYRQILGQKVEFLVSFYNNEISEKSEIFDDQFSVERPDGSNFTLKIRSTKLEDSAMYFCASSQGENTEAFFGQGTRLTVV.

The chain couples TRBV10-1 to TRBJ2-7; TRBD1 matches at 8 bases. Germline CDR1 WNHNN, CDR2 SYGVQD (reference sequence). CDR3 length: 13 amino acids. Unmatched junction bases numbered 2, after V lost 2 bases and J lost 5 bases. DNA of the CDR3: TGCGCCAGCAGTGAGCAGGGGGCCCACGAGCAGTACGTC. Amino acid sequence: CASSEQGAHEQYV.

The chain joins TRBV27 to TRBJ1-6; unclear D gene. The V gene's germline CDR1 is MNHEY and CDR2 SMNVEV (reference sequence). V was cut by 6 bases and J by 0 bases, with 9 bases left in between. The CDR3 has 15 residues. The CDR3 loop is CASSWTSSYNSPLHF. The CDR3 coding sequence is TGTGCCAGCAGCTGGACCAGCTCCTATAATTCACCCCTCCACTTT.